This TCR beta chain was sequenced in a study of a mutant IDH1 vaccine in newly diagnosed glioma. This clone has a handful of counts. No antigen is known for it. Repertoires were generated with immunoSEQ multiplex PCR, while TCRdb's copy carries only in-frame clones and drops some. Altogether 40,000 to 60,000 clones are present, around four fifths being singletons, with the ten largest covering around 1.8%. Noted time point: week 5, during vaccination. The investigators gave 300 ug of mutant IDH1 20-mer peptide in each vaccine dose, together with topical imiquimod. The sample was PBMCs, taken from a glioma patient whose treatment included an IDH1 peptide vaccine. The clonotype comes from a woman aged 40-49 years with glioma.

CDR3 sequence (DNA): TGCAGCGTTGTTCCGCGGCGGACACGGGGCTCGGACACTGAAGCTTTCTTT. This encodes CSVVPRRTRGSDTEAFF. The V gene is TRBV29-1, the J gene TRBJ1-1; D is possibly TRBD1 (5 bases). The CDR3 length is 17 residues. V was cut by 4 bases and J by 3 bases, with 24 bases left in between. The germline CDR1 and CDR2 sequences are SQVTM and ANQGSEA.